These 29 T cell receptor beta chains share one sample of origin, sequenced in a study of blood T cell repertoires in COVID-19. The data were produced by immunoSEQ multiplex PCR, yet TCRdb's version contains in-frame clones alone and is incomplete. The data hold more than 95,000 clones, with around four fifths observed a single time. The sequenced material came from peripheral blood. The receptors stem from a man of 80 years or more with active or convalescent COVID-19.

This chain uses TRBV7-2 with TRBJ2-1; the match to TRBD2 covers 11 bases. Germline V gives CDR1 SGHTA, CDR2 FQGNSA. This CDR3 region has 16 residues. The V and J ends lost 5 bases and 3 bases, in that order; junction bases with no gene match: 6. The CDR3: CASSRLAGGSYNEQFF. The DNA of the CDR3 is TGTGCCAGCAGCCGGTTAGCGGGGGGGAGCTACAATGAGCAGTTCTTC.

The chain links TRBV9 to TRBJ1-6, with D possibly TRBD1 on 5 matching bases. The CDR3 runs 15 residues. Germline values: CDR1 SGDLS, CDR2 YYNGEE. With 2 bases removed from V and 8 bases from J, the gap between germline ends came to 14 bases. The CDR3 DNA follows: TGTGCCAGCAGCGTCTTGCCCGGGGGGGATTCACCCCTCCACTTT. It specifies CASSVLPGGDSPLHF.

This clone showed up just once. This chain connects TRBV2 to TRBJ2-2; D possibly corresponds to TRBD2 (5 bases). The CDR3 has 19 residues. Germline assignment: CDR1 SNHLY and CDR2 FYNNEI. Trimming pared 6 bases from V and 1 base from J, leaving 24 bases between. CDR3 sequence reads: CASSGFGVRSRENTGELFF. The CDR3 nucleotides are TGTGCCAGCAGCGGTTTCGGAGTACGATCCCGGGAGAACACCGGGGAGCTGTTTTTT.

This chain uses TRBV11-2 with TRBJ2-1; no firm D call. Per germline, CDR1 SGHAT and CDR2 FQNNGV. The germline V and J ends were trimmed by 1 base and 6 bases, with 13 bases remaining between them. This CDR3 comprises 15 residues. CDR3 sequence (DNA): TGTGCCAGCAGCTTAGGTTACTCGGGTTTCAATGAGCAGTTCTTC. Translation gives CASSLGYSGFNEQFF.

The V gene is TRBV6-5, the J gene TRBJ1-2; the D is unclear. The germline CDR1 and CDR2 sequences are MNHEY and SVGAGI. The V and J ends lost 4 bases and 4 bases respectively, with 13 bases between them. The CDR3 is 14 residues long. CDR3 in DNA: TGTGCCAGCAGTTCCTGGGGAGAGAGCTATGGCTACACCTTC. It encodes CASSSWGESYGYTF.

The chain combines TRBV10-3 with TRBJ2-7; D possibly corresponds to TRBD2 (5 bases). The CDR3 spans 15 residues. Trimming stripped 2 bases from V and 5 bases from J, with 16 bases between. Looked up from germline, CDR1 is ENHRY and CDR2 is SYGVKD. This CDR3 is CAISEVASGKDEQYF. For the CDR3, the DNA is TGTGCCATCAGTGAGGTGGCATCGGGGAAGGACGAGCAGTACTTC.

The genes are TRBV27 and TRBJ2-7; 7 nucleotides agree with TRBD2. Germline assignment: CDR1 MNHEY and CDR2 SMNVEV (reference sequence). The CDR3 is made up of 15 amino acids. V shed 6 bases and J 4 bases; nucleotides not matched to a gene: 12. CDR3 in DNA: TGTGCCAGCAGCACTACGGCGGGGGTGGGATACGAGCAGTACTTC. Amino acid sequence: CASSTTAGVGYEQYF.

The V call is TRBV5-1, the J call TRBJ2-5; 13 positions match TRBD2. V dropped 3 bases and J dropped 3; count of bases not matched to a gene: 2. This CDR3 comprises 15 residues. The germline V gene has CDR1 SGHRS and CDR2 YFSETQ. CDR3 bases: TGCGCCAGCAGCTCCGGGACTAGCGGGGAAGAGACCCAGTACTTC. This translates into CASSSGTSGEETQYF.

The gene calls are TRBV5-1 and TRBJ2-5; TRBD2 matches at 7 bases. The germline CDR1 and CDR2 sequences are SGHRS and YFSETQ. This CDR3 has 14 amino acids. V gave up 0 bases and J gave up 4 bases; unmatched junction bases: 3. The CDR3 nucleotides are TGCGCCAGCAGCTTGGCCCCGGGGGGAGAGACCCAGTACTTC. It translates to CASSLAPGGETQYF.

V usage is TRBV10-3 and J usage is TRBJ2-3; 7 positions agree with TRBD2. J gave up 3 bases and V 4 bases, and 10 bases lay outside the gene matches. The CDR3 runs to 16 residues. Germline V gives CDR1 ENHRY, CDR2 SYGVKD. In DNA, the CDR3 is TGTGCCATCAGTGGGGCGGCAGCAGCGGGGACAGATACGCAGTATTTT. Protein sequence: CAISGAAAAGTDTQYF.

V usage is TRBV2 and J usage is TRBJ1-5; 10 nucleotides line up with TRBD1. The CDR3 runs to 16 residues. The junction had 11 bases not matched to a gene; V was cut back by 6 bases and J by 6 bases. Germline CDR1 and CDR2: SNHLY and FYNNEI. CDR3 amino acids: CASSPRTGGEGQPQHF. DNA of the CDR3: TGTGCCAGCAGCCCTAGGACAGGGGGAGAGGGTCAGCCCCAGCATTTT.

The CDR3 protein is CASSFSGTVTYEQYF. DNA of the CDR3: TGCGCCAGCAGCTTTTCCGGGACAGTCACCTACGAGCAGTACTTC. V gene TRBV5-1 combines with J gene TRBJ2-7, with TRBD1 identical over 7 bases. Germline CDR1 is SGHRS and CDR2 is YFSETQ. J was trimmed by 2 bases and V by 2 bases; bases with no gene match: 7. The CDR3 runs to 15 residues.

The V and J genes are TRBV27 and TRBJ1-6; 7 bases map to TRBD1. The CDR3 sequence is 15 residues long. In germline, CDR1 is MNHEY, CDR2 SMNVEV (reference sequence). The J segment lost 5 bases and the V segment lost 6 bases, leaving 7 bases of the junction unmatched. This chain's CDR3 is CASSPSQGNNSPLHF. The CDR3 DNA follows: TGTGCCAGCAGCCCTTCACAGGGGAATAATTCACCCCTCCACTTT.

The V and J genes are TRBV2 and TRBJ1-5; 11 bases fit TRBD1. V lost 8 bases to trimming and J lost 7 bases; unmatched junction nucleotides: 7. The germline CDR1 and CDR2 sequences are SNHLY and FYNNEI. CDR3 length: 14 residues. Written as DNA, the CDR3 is TGTGCCAGCGGAACCGGGACAGGGGGACAGCCCCAGCATTTT. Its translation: CASGTGTGGQPQHF.

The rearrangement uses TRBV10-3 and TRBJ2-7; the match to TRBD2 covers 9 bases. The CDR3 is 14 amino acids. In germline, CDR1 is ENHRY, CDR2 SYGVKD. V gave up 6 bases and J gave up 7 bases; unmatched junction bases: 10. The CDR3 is CAISTGTSPREQYF. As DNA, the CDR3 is TGTGCCATCAGCACCGGGACTAGCCCGAGGGAGCAGTACTTC.

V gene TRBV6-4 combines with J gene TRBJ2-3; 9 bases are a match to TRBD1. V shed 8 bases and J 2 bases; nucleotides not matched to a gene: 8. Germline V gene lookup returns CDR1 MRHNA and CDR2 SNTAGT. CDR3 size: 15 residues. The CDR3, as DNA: TGTGCCAGCCGTAGGACAGGGGCTCCCACAGATACGCAGTATTTT. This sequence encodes CASRRTGAPTDTQYF.

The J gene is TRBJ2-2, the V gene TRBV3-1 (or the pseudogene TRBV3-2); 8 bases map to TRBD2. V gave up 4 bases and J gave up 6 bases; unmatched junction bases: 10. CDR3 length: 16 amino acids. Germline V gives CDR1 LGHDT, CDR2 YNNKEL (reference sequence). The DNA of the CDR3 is TGTGCCAGCAGCCTAATGACGGCGGGGGGTCCCGGGGAGCTGTTTTTT. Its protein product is CASSLMTAGGPGELFF.

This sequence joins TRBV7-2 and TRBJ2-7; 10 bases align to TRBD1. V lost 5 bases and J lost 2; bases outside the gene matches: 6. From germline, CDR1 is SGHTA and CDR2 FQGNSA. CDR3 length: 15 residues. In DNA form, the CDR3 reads TGTGCCAGCAGCGCATCCGGGACAGGGGCCTACGAGCAGTACTTC. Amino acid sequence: CASSASGTGAYEQYF.

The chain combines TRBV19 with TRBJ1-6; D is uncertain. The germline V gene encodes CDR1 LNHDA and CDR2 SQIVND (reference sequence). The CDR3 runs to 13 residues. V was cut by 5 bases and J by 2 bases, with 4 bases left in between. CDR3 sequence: CASSDTYNSPLHF. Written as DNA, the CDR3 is TGTGCCAGTAGTGACACCTATAATTCACCCCTCCACTTT.

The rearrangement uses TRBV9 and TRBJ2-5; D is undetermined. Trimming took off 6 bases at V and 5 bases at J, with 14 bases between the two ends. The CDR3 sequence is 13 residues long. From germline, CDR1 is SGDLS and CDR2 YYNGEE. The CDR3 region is CASNRSPPETQYF. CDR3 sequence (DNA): TGTGCCAGCAACCGGAGCCCCCCCGAGACCCAGTACTTC.

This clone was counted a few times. CDR3 bases: TGCGCCAGCAGTCACTCGAACAACGAACGGGAAGAGACCCAGTACTTC. Translation: CASSHSNNEREETQYF. This rearrangement joins TRBV23-1 to TRBJ2-5; D uncertain. TRBV23-1 is filed as an ORF, its function uncertain. The CDR3 extends over 16 amino acids. Between the trimmed V and J ends, which lost 3 bases and 3 bases, there was a span of 17 bases.

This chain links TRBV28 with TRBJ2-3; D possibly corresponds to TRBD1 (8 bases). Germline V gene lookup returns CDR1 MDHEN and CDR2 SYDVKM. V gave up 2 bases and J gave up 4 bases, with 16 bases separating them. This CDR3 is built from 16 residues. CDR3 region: CASSLPTGGGADTQYF. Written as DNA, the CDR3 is TGTGCCAGCAGTTTACCCACAGGGGGGGGTGCAGATACGCAGTATTTT.

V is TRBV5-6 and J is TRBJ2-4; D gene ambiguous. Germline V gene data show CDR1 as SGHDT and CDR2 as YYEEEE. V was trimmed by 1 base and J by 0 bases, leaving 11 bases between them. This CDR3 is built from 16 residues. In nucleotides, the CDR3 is TGTGCCAGCAGCTTGTCCCACACCCTAGCCAAAAACATTCAGTACTTC. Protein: CASSLSHTLAKNIQYF.

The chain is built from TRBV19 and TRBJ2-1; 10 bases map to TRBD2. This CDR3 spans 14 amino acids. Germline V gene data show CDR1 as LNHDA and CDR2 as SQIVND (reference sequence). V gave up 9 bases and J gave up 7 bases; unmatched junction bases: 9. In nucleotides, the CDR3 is TGTGCCAGCGCTAGCGGGGGCCTGGGTAATGAGCAGTTCTTC. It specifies CASASGGLGNEQFF.

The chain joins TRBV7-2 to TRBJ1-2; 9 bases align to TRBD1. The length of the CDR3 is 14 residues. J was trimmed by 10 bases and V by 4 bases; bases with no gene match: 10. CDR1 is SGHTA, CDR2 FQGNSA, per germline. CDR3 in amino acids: CASSSAGTGSAYTF. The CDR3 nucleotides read TGTGCCAGCAGCTCTGCCGGGACAGGGAGCGCCTACACCTTC. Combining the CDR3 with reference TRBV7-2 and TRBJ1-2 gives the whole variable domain GAGVSQSPSNKVTEKGKDVELRCDPISGHTALYWYRQSLGQGLEFLIYFQGNSAPDKSGLPSDRFSAERTGGSVSTLTIQRTQQEDSAVYLCASSSAGTGSAYTFGSGTRLTVV.

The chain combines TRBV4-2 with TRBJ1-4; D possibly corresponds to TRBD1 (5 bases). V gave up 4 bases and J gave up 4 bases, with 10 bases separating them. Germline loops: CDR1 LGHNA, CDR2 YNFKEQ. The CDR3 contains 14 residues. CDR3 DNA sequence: TGTGCCAGCAGCCGCGGAGGGGATAATGAAAAACTGTTTTTT. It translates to CASSRGGDNEKLFF.

In DNA form, the CDR3 reads TGTGCCATCAGTGATTCAGGGACAGAAGCTTTCTTT. As protein: CAISDSGTEAFF. The chain joins TRBV10-3 to TRBJ1-1; D perhaps matches TRBD1 (6 bases). The V end lost 3 bases, the J end lost 8 bases, and 10 bases lay between the germline ends. The CDR3 length is 12 residues. Germline lookup yields CDR1 ENHRY and CDR2 SYGVKD.

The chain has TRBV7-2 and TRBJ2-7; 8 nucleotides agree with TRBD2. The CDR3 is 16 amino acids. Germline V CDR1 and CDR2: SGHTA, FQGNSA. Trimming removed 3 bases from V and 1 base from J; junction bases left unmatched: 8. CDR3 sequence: CASSFQTGGPSYEQYF. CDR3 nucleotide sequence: TGTGCCAGCAGCTTTCAGACGGGGGGGCCTTCCTACGAGCAGTACTTC.

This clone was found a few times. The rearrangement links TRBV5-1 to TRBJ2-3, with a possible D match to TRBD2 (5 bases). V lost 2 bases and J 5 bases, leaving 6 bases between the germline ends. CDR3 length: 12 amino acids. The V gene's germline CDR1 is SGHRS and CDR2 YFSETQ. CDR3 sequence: CASSLLGDTQYF. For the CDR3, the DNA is TGCGCCAGCAGCTTACTAGGAGATACGCAGTATTTT.